A selection of T cell receptor beta chains follows, all from one sample in a study of technical replicates of blood from a handful of donors. Here immunoSEQ multiplex PCR was the method, and the copy in TCRdb shows in-frame clones only, minus some. The sample contains some 94,000 clones, 96% of which appear only once. Specimen: T cells isolated from PBMCs. The receptor set was obtained from a human donor in good health. Both conserved end residues are part of each CDR3. D genes are given only for firm matches. Clone size, where shown, is once, few, many, or a class for clones that have expanded.

V gene	clone size	D gene	J gene	CDR3 protein	CDR3 DNA
TRBV5-1	-	TRBD2	TRBJ2-6	CASSPGLEITSGANVLTF	TGCGCCAGCAGCCCCGGACTAGAAATAACCTCTGGGGCCAACGTCCTGACTTTC
TRBV7-9	once	TRBD2	TRBJ2-3	CASSSGLGTDTQYF	TGTGCCAGCAGCTCCGGACTAGGCACAGATACGCAGTATTTT
TRBV11-3	-	TRBD2	TRBJ2-1	CASSSTGTSGLYNEQFF	TGTGCCAGCAGTTCTACCGGGACTAGCGGGCTTTACAATGAGCAGTTCTTC
TRBV7-3	-	TRBD2	TRBJ2-1	CASSRLAGDDEQFF	TGTGCCAGCAGTCGACTAGCGGGAGACGATGAGCAGTTCTTC
TRBV27	-	-	TRBJ2-1	CASSLPGDEQFF	TGTGCCAGCAGTCTCCCCGGGGATGAGCAGTTCTTC
TRBV4-1	-	TRBD1	TRBJ1-2	CASSNQQGDNYGYTF	TGCGCCAGCAGCAACCAACAGGGGGACAACTATGGCTACACCTTC
TRBV6-1	-	-	TRBJ2-7	CASSEADSAGSHEQYF	TGTGCCAGCAGTGAAGCGGATTCCGCCGGGAGCCACGAGCAGTACTTC
TRBV15	-	TRBD1	TRBJ2-1	CATSLRQGLNEQFF	TGTGCCACCAGCTTAAGACAGGGGCTCAATGAGCAGTTCTTC
TRBV10-3	-	TRBD1	TRBJ2-1	CAIKRDRDGNEQFF	TGTGCCATCAAAAGGGACAGGGATGGGAATGAGCAGTTCTTC
TRBV27	-	TRBD1	TRBJ2-1	CASSYGQGYPYNEQFF	TGTGCCAGCAGTTACGGACAGGGTTACCCCTACAATGAGCAGTTCTTC
TRBV27	-	-	TRBJ2-7	CASSPGTSYEQYF	TGTGCCAGCAGCCCCGGGACATCCTACGAGCAGTACTTC
TRBV9	once	TRBD1	TRBJ2-2	CASSPSGTGNTGELFF	TGTGCCAGCAGCCCTTCCGGGACAGGGAACACCGGGGAGCTGTTTTTT
TRBV16	-	-	TRBJ2-1	CASSHRVSDNEQFF	TGTGCCAGCAGCCACCGGGTATCGGACAATGAGCAGTTCTTC
TRBV4-1	-	-	TRBJ2-7	CASSQAPGYEQYF	TGCGCCAGCAGCCAAGCTCCAGGTTACGAGCAGTACTTC
TRBV28	-	-	TRBJ2-1	CASSLTNNEQFF	TGTGCCAGCAGTTTAACTAACAATGAGCAGTTCTTC
TRBV5-6	-	-	TRBJ1-2	CASSWPDYGYTF	TGTGCCAGCAGCTGGCCAGACTATGGCTACACCTTC
TRBV6-1	few	TRBD2	TRBJ2-5	CASSGPGQSGLAGGWETQYF	TGTGCCAGCAGTGGCCCGGGACAGTCGGGACTAGCGGGAGGTTGGGAGACCCAGTACTTC
TRBV19	-	-	TRBJ2-7	CASSTLGGLAEQYF	TGTGCCAGTAGTACCTTGGGGGGTTTAGCCGAGCAGTACTTC
TRBV11-3	-	TRBD1	TRBJ1-4	CASSLGQGNEKLFF	TGTGCCAGCAGCCTCGGACAGGGCAATGAAAAACTGTTTTTT
TRBV7-9	-	TRBD2	TRBJ2-7	CASSSAGGEQYF	TGTGCCAGCAGCTCGGCGGGAGGCGAGCAGTACTTC
TRBV9	-	TRBD2	TRBJ2-1	CASSVLGEGRNEQFF	TGTGCCAGCAGCGTCCTGGGGGAGGGCCGGAATGAGCAGTTCTTC
TRBV9	-	-	TRBJ1-1	CASSVGETEAFF	TGTGCCAGCAGCGTAGGGGAGACTGAAGCTTTCTTT
TRBV30	-	-	TRBJ1-2	CAWRPTGYGYTF	TGTGCCTGGAGACCGACAGGCTATGGCTACACCTTC
TRBV4-2	-	TRBD2	TRBJ2-1	CASSPWTSGRNEQFF	TGTGCCAGCAGCCCCTGGACTAGCGGGAGGAATGAGCAGTTCTTC
TRBV27	-	TRBD1	TRBJ2-7	CASSYRGTSYEQYF	TGTGCCAGCAGTTACAGGGGAACGTCCTACGAGCAGTACTTC
TRBV5-1	-	-	TRBJ2-5	CASSLQQGGETQYF	TGCGCCAGCAGCTTGCAACAGGGTGGGGAGACCCAGTACTTC
TRBV5-1	-	TRBD1	TRBJ2-1	CASSPYPTGIDNEQFF	TGCGCCAGCAGCCCATACCCGACAGGGATCGACAATGAGCAGTTCTTC
TRBV15	-	TRBD2	TRBJ2-1	CATSRDLAGNYNEQFF	TGTGCCACCAGCAGAGACCTAGCGGGTAATTACAATGAGCAGTTCTTC
TRBV6-5	-	-	TRBJ2-7	CASSTERYEQYF	TGTGCCAGCAGCACAGAAAGATACGAGCAGTACTTC
TRBV9	-	-	TRBJ1-4	CASSAGEGWGEKLFF	TGTGCCAGCAGCGCAGGGGAAGGGTGGGGTGAAAAACTGTTTTTT
TRBV28	-	-	TRBJ1-1	CASSLEAQGTEAFF	TGTGCCAGCAGTTTAGAGGCCCAGGGGACTGAAGCTTTCTTT
TRBV28	-	-	TRBJ1-2	CASRQPNYGYTF	TGTGCCAGCAGACAACCTAACTATGGCTACACCTTC
TRBV7-2	-	-	TRBJ1-4	CASTAGLQNEKLFF	TGTGCCAGCACCGCGGGCCTCCAAAATGAAAAACTGTTTTTT
TRBV4-3	-	TRBD2	TRBJ2-4	CASSRGLGENIQYF	TGCGCCAGCAGCAGAGGACTAGGCGAAAACATTCAGTACTTC
TRBV19	-	-	TRBJ1-5	CASSIGSGRAGSNQPQHF	TGTGCCAGTAGTATCGGATCGGGCAGGGCTGGGAGCAATCAGCCCCAGCATTTT
TRBV11-3	-	-	TRBJ2-7	CASSPRGRAYEQYF	TGTGCCAGCAGCCCTAGGGGGAGGGCCTACGAGCAGTACTTC
TRBV7-9	-	-	TRBJ1-2	CASSLGPGIANYGYTF	TGTGCCAGCAGCTTAGGCCCAGGGATAGCTAACTATGGCTACACCTTC
TRBV4-1	-	-	TRBJ2-3	CASSQEGEAFADTQYF	TGCGCCAGCAGCCAAGAGGGGGAGGCCTTTGCAGATACGCAGTATTTT
TRBV2	-	-	TRBJ2-3	CASSRLPSESFTDTQYF	TGTGCCAGCAGTCGACTCCCGTCCGAGTCATTCACAGATACGCAGTATTTT
TRBV28	-	-	TRBJ2-1	CASSLRLSGLHNEQFF	TGTGCCAGCAGTTTACGATTGTCGGGATTACACAATGAGCAGTTCTTC
TRBV2	-	TRBD1	TRBJ1-2	CASTEGQAAVGYTF	TGTGCCAGCACCGAGGGACAGGCCGCGGTGGGCTACACCTTC
TRBV2	-	-	TRBJ1-5	CASTVQGWSNQPQHF	TGTGCCAGCACGGTACAGGGCTGGAGCAATCAGCCCCAGCATTTT
TRBV6-5	-	-	TRBJ1-1	CASSYVEGLGTEAFF	TGTGCCAGCAGTTACGTGGAGGGCCTAGGCACTGAAGCTTTCTTT
TRBV4-1	-	TRBD1	TRBJ2-7	CASSQNRDSSYEQYF	TGCGCCAGCAGCCAAAACCGGGACAGCTCCTACGAGCAGTACTTC
TRBV10-3	-	-	TRBJ1-1	CAISERGGRNTEAFF	TGTGCCATCAGTGAGAGGGGAGGGAGGAACACTGAAGCTTTCTTT
TRBV2	-	-	TRBJ2-3	CASSDTSRPTDTQYF	TGTGCCAGCAGCGACACTAGCAGACCCACAGATACGCAGTATTTT
TRBV30	few	TRBD2	TRBJ2-3	CAWGGAGGRPNTQYF	TGTGCCTGGGGAGGGGCGGGAGGGCGGCCAAATACGCAGTATTTT
TRBV4-2	-	TRBD2	TRBJ2-7	CASSSISGRAVPEQYF	TGTGCCAGCAGCTCTATTAGCGGGAGGGCCGTTCCCGAGCAGTACTTC
TRBV7-2	-	-	TRBJ2-7	CASSLPQGGANLYEQYF	TGTGCCAGCAGCCTCCCTCAGGGCGGGGCGAATCTCTACGAGCAGTACTTC
TRBV21-1	-	-	TRBJ1-1	CASSKAKDRKNTEAFF	TGTGCCAGCAGCAAAGCAAAGGACAGGAAGAACACTGAAGCTTTCTTT